These 21 T cell receptor beta chains came from one sample sequenced in a study of control samples from healthy donors and cancer patients (dated by TCRdb to the early 2020s). Library generation was performed with the immunoSEQ multiplex PCR assay. TCRdb retrieved this table from immuneACCESS and kept in-frame rearrangements only. Not all clones are present; in checked studies, unresolved V genes account for under half, and no reason is known for the remainder. The sample records 90,000 or so clones, about 88% of which are singletons. The biggest ten clones account for around 14% of the sample. The specimen was blood. The receptors derive from a woman between 70 and 85 years old in good health.

This clone has more than one count but fewer than ten. The chain employs TRBV11-2 and TRBJ2-4, with D possibly matching TRBD2 (5 bases). This CDR3 spans 14 amino acids. CDR1 and CDR2 from the germline V gene are SGHAT and FQNNGV. V lost 5 bases, J lost 8 bases, and 16 bases lay in between. The DNA of the CDR3 is TGTGCCAGCAGCGGTACTAGAGTTAGCCACATTCAGTACTTC. This sequence encodes CASSGTRVSHIQYF.

This clone appeared a single time. The V and J genes are TRBV7-2 and TRBJ2-7, with D maybe TRBD1 (6 bases). CDR3 size: 13 residues. Trimming took 2 bases from V and 2 from J, leaving 7 bases between them. Germline lookup yields CDR1 SGHTA and CDR2 FQGNSA. The CDR3 is CASSLQGTYEQYF. CDR3 nucleotides: TGTGCCAGCAGCTTACAGGGGACCTACGAGCAGTACTTC.

This chain uses TRBV20-1 with TRBJ2-7; D might be TRBD1 (5 bases). CDR1 DFQATT and CDR2 SNEGSKA come from the germline V gene (reference sequence). The V and J ends lost 3 bases and 4 bases respectively, with 7 bases between them. The CDR3 sequence is 11 residues long. The CDR3 DNA sequence: TGCAGTGCTAGGGCAGGGTACGAGCAGTACTTC. Translating gives CSARAGYEQYF.

Only one count was recorded for this clone. CDR3: CSVVVPGGGYTF. Written as DNA, the CDR3 is TGCAGCGTTGTGGTTCCAGGAGGAGGCTACACCTTC. The chain combines TRBV29-1 with TRBJ1-2; D is undetermined. Deletions cut 4 bases from V and 8 bases from J, with 14 bases between. The CDR3 loop spans 12 amino acids. Germline CDR1 SQVTM, CDR2 ANQGSEA.

Points on this clone: The germline gene is not matched at one end of the junction; a read error may be the cause. The chain recombines TRBV9 with TRBJ1-6; D ambiguous. CDR1 is SGDLS, CDR2 YYNGEE, per germline. This CDR3 comprises 15 residues. In DNA form, the CDR3 reads TGTGTCAGCAGTAGCCGGGGAGTAGTAGAGTCACCCCTCCACTTT. Protein: CVSSSRGVVESPLHF.

The chain has TRBV6-2 or TRBV6-3 and TRBJ2-7; D ambiguous. The CDR3 totals 17 residues. Trimming left V 0 bases short and J 3 bases short, with 18 bases between. The germline gives CDR1 MNHEY, CDR2 SVGEGT. The CDR3: CASSYSIRIASSYEQYF. The CDR3, as DNA: TGTGCCAGCAGTTACTCGATTCGAATCGCATCTAGCTACGAGCAGTACTTC.

V is TRBV19 and J is TRBJ1-4, with D unclear. This CDR3 has 15 amino acids. Germline V CDR1 and CDR2: LNHDA, SQIVND (reference sequence). Trimming took 1 base from V and 0 from J, leaving 6 bases between them. CDR3 amino acids: CASSIGMTTNEKLFF. The CDR3 DNA is TGTGCCAGTAGTATAGGAATGACAACTAATGAAAAACTGTTTTTT.

The chain links TRBV9 to TRBJ1-2; 12 bases are shared with TRBD1. CDR1 is SGDLS, CDR2 YYNGEE, per germline. Trimming removed 0 bases from V and 8 bases from J; junction bases left unmatched: 23. The CDR3 extends over 21 amino acids. CDR3 protein: CASSVGLGLPGQGAIWGGYTF. As DNA, the CDR3 is TGTGCCAGCAGCGTAGGTTTAGGACTGCCGGGACAGGGGGCGATTTGGGGAGGCTACACCTTC.

V is TRBV19 and J is TRBJ1-5; D gene unclear. This CDR3 is 15 amino acids long. Trimming cost V 1 base and J 6 bases, with 13 bases left between them. Germline V CDR1 and CDR2: LNHDA, SQIVND (reference sequence). In DNA form, the CDR3 reads TGTGCCAGTAGTATAGTGGGCGGGATAAGTCAGCCCCAGCATTTT. This gives the protein CASSIVGGISQPQHF.

This clone was observed a single time. J is TRBJ1-5 and V is TRBV19; weak D call: TRBD1 (6 bases). Deletions cut 5 bases from V and 1 base from J, with 9 bases between. CDR1 is LNHDA, CDR2 SQIVND, per germline (reference sequence). The CDR3 length is 14 residues. The CDR3 spells CASSRGQSNQPQHF. As DNA, the CDR3 is TGTGCCAGTAGTCGAGGACAGAGCAATCAGCCCCAGCATTTT.

The chain is built from TRBV20-1 and TRBJ2-3; 12 bases align to TRBD2. V was pared by 3 bases and J by 0 bases, with 4 bases of the junction left unmatched. This CDR3 is built from 16 residues. Germline loops: CDR1 DFQATT, CDR2 SNEGSKA (reference sequence). Here the CDR3 DNA reads TGCAGTGCTAGTACTAGCGGGGGGTGGAGCACAGATACGCAGTATTTT. As protein: CSASTSGGWSTDTQYF.

The chain joins TRBV19 to TRBJ1-5, with a possible D match to TRBD1 (6 bases). Trimming shortened V by 5 bases and J by 0 bases, and 11 bases separated the two germline ends. CDR3 length: 15 amino acids. Germline CDR1 is LNHDA and CDR2 is SQIVND (reference sequence). The CDR3 protein is CASSGRGGSNQPQHF. Written as DNA, the CDR3 is TGTGCCAGTAGTGGGAGAGGGGGTAGCAATCAGCCCCAGCATTTT.

The rearrangement uses TRBV27 and TRBJ1-4, with D perhaps matching TRBD1 (5 bases). The CDR3 is made up of 15 amino acids. Germline V gene data show CDR1 as MNHEY and CDR2 as SMNVEV (reference sequence). V shed 0 bases and J shed 7 bases, with 12 bases lying between them. The CDR3 sequence is CASSLSPRGTEKLFF. The CDR3 DNA sequence: TGTGCCAGCAGTTTATCGCCGAGGGGTACTGAAAAACTGTTTTTT.

This rearrangement joins TRBV5-5 to TRBJ2-7, with no clear D. V lost 0 bases and J lost 9, with 19 bases in between. The CDR3 runs to 15 residues. Germline CDR1 and CDR2: SGHKS and YYEKEE (reference sequence). As DNA, the CDR3 is TGTGCCAGCAGCTTGGGTCAGTTAAGAGGAGACGGGCAGTACTTC. This sequence encodes CASSLGQLRGDGQYF.

This clone was seen only once. This rearrangement joins TRBV27 to TRBJ2-3, with D perhaps matching TRBD1 (6 bases). Trimming took off 5 bases at V and 5 bases at J, with 14 bases between the two ends. CDR3 size: 14 residues. CDR1 is MNHEY, CDR2 SMNVEV, per germline (reference sequence). CDR3 protein: CASSRAGAVDTQYF. CDR3 DNA sequence: TGTGCCAGCAGTAGAGCAGGGGCCGTAGATACGCAGTATTTT.

This chain joins TRBV4-3 and TRBJ1-1; possible D gene TRBD1, 6 bases. Germline CDR1 reads LGHNA; CDR2 reads YSLEER. The V and J ends lost 4 bases and 4 bases respectively, with 10 bases between them. CDR3 size: 13 residues. CDR3 loop: CASSLNRATEAFF. Here the CDR3 DNA reads TGCGCCAGCAGCCTTAACAGGGCCACTGAAGCTTTCTTT.

The genes are TRBV5-1 and TRBJ1-2; D not certain. Trimming left V 0 bases short and J 1 base short, with 7 bases between. The CDR3 covers 14 residues. Germline V gives CDR1 SGHRS, CDR2 YFSETQ. The chain's CDR3 is CASSLGQDNYGYTF. The CDR3 DNA reads TGCGCCAGCAGCTTGGGGCAGGATAACTATGGCTACACCTTC.

This clone has more than one count but fewer than ten. The sample has other DNA sequences that encode this CDR3 too. The V gene is TRBV3-1 (or the pseudogene TRBV3-2), the J gene TRBJ1-5; D is ambiguous. V lost 1 base and J lost 7, with 5 bases in between. CDR1 is LGHDT, CDR2 YNNKEL, per germline (reference sequence). CDR3 length: 12 residues. CDR3 DNA: TGTGCCAGCAGCCAAGGCGAGCAGCCCCAGCATTTT. Translating it yields CASSQGEQPQHF.

In regard to this clone: The junction shows a germline mismatch at one end, possibly a read error. This chain uses TRBV19 with TRBJ2-5; TRBD1 matches at 9 bases. The CDR3 spans 14 residues. The germline V gene encodes CDR1 LNHDA and CDR2 SQIVND (reference sequence). The CDR3 loop is CASSIKPGQGPRHF. CDR3 sequence (DNA): TGTGCCAGTAGTATAAAACCGGGACAGGGACCGCGGCACTTC.

A few counts support this clone. The V gene is TRBV7-9, the J gene TRBJ1-1, with D uncertain. V lost 1 base to trimming and J lost 3 bases, with 12 bases between them. The length of the CDR3 is 15 residues. The germline V gene has CDR1 SEHNR and CDR2 FQNEAQ (reference sequence). The CDR3 sequence: CASSLGQARDTEAFF. CDR3 in DNA: TGTGCCAGCAGCTTAGGCCAGGCTCGGGACACTGAAGCTTTCTTT. The complete variable domain, with remaining parts taken from reference TRBV7-9 and TRBJ1-1, reads DTGVSQNPRHKITKRGQNVTFRCDPISEHNRLYWYRQTLGQGPEFLTYFQNEAQLEKSRLLSDRFSAERPKGSFSTLEIQRTEQGDSAMYLCASSLGQARDTEAFFGQGTRLTVV.

The chain couples TRBV6-5 to TRBJ2-2; no firm D call. Germline V CDR1 and CDR2: MNHEY, SVGAGI. V was trimmed by 8 bases and J by 0 bases, leaving 7 bases between them. The CDR3 is 13 amino acids. CDR3 in DNA: TGTGCCAGCCAGATCGCGAACACCGGGGAGCTGTTTTTT. Translating gives CASQIANTGELFF.